The T cell receptor (beta chain) described here comes from a study of cytomegalovirus exposure and HLA in healthy donors. Study-wide results and limits: Later work associated roughly 15,000 TCR beta sequences with HLA alleles at 0.05 false discovery rate. A later analysis showed that HLA-associated TCR beta chains had undergone more clonal expansion than equally common others.

About this clone itself: Antigen specificity is unknown.

Vbeta (60) and Jbeta (13) primers were used in the PCR. Sequencing used immunoSEQ multiplex PCR; TCRdb keeps in-frame clones, though not all of them. The sample carries roughly 200,000 clones, around three quarters recorded once. Unrecorded immune exposures were likely, despite nominal health at sampling. The CDR3 has 16 residues. The germline V gene has CDR1 MGHRA and CDR2 YSYEKL. Trimming cost V 0 bases and J 0 bases, with 11 bases left between them. What was sequenced was PBMCs. This receptor was obtained from a boy between 5 and 17 years old in good health and CMV-seronegative. The gene calls are TRBV4-1 and TRBJ1-1, with unresolved D. CDR3 DNA sequence: TGCGCCAGCAGCCAAGATCCTGACTACATGAACACTGAAGCTTTCTTT. This gives the protein CASSQDPDYMNTEAFF.